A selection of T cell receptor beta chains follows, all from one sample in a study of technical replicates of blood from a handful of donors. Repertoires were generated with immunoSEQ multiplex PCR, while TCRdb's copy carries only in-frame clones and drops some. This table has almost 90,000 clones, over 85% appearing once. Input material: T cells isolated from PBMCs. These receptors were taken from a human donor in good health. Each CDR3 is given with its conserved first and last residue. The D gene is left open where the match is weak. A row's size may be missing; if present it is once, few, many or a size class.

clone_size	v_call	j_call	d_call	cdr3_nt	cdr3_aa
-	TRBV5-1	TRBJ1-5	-	TGCGCCAGCAGCTTGGGGTTCCCATCCCCACAGGGACCAAATCAGCCCCAGCATTTT	CASSLGFPSPQGPNQPQHF
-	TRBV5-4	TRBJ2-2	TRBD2	TGTGCCAGCAGCTCGGGACTAGCGGGGGGGCAAAGAACCGGGGAGCTGTTTTTT	CASSSGLAGGQRTGELFF
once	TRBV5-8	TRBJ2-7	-	TGTGCCAGCAGCTTGTACGCGGGCGAGCAGTACTTC	CASSLYAGEQYF
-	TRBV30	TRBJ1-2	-	TGTGCCTGGGGCAGGGAATCTAACTATGGCTACACCTTC	CAWGRESNYGYTF
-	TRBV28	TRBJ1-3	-	TGTGCCAGCAGTCCGTCCGCCGGTCATAGTGGAAACACCATATATTTT	CASSPSAGHSGNTIYF
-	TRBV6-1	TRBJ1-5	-	TGTGCCAGCAGGAAGGAAGACATATGGAATCAGCCCCAGCATTTT	CASRKEDIWNQPQHF
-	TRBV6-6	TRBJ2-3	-	TGTGCCAGCCTCCGGGACATGGGTACAGATACGCAGTATTTT	CASLRDMGTDTQYF
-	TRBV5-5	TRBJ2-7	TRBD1	TGTGCCAGCAGCCCCTCCGGGACAGCTAATTCTCTGTCCTACGAGCAGTACTTC	CASSPSGTANSLSYEQYF
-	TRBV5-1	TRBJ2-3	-	TGCGCCAGCAGTTTACAACAGGTCCTCACAGATACGCAGTATTTT	CASSLQQVLTDTQYF
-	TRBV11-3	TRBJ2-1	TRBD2	TGTGCCAGCAGCTTCCGGACTAGCGGGGAATACAATGAGCAGTTCTTC	CASSFRTSGEYNEQFF
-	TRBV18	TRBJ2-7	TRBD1	TGTGCCAGCTCACCAATAGTCGCAGGGGGAAACTCCTACGAGCAGTACTTC	CASSPIVAGGNSYEQYF
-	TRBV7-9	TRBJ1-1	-	TGTGCCAGCAGCTTAGTACCAGAGGGCACTGAAGCTTTCTTT	CASSLVPEGTEAFF
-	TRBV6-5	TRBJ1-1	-	TGTGCCAGCATTACCGGGGGGAACACTGAAGCTTTCTTT	CASITGGNTEAFF
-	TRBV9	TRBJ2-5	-	TGTGCCAGCAGCGTAGCCGATGAGAGAGAGACCCAGTACTTC	CASSVADERETQYF
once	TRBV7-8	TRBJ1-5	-	TGTGCCAGCAGCTTTACTGACACAAGCAATCAGCCCCAGCATTTT	CASSFTDTSNQPQHF
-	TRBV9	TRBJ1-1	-	TGTGCCAGCAGCGTAGCTACCGGGACACGGACTGAAGCTTTCTTT	CASSVATGTRTEAFF
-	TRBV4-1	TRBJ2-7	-	TGCGCCAGCAGCCAACATGGTAGCGGCTCCTACGAGCAGTACTTC	CASSQHGSGSYEQYF
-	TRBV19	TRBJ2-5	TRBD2	TGTGCCAGTAAAGGCGGGGGGGCCGGAGAGACCCAGTACTTC	CASKGGGAGETQYF
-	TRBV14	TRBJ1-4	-	TGTGCCAGCAGCCAAGAATCATCAGGGGCCTGGGGGAAACTGTTTTTT	CASSQESSGAWGKLFF
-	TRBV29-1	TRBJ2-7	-	TGCAGCGTCGACACAGGGAGAGGACCGTACGAGCAGTACTTC	CSVDTGRGPYEQYF
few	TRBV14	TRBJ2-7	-	TGTGCCAGCAGCCAAGACCCAGGGCTATCCTACGAGCAGTACTTC	CASSQDPGLSYEQYF
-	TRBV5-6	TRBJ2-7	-	TGTGCCAGCAGCTTGGCCCCAGAACGCGAGCAGTACTTC	CASSLAPEREQYF
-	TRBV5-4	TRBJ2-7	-	TGTGCCAGCAGCTTGTATGAGGGCTCCTACGAGCAGTACTTC	CASSLYEGSYEQYF
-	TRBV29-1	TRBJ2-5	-	TGCAGCGTTGATCGGCAGGGGGAGACCCAGTACTTC	CSVDRQGETQYF
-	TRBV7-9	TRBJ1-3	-	TGTGCCAGCAGCTACAATGGAAACACCATATATTTT	CASSYNGNTIYF
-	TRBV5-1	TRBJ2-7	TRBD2	TGCGCCAGCAGCTCATCCGTTAGCGGGAGCTCCGAGCAGTACTTC	CASSSSVSGSSEQYF
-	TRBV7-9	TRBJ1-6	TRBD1	TGTGCCAGCAGCTTAACCCCGACAGGGACCTATAATTCACCCCTCCACTTT	CASSLTPTGTYNSPLHF
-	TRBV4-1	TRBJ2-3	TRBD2	TGCGCCAGCAGCCAAGATGGTAGCGGGAGGTACGATACGCAGTATTTT	CASSQDGSGRYDTQYF
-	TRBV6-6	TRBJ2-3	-	TGTGCCAGCAGAGGGGTTCTGGATACGCAGTATTTT	CASRGVLDTQYF
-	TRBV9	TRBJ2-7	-	TGTGCCAGCAGCGTTAGCGGCGGCTACGAGCAGTACTTC	CASSVSGGYEQYF
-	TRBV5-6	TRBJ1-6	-	TGTGCCAGCAGCTTTAATAATTCACCCCTCCACTTT	CASSFNNSPLHF
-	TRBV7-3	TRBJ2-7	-	TGTGCCAGCAGCTTAACCCCAGGGATCGGCGAGCAGTACTTC	CASSLTPGIGEQYF
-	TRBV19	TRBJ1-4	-	TGTGCCAGTAGTATAAGTAGGGGATGGGAAAAACTGTTTTTT	CASSISRGWEKLFF
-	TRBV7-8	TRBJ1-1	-	TGTGCCAGCAGCTTATCCTGGGGGGACACTGAAGCTTTCTTT	CASSLSWGDTEAFF
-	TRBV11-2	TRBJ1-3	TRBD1	TGTGCCAGCAGTGCACAGGGGGACGAAAACACCATATATTTT	CASSAQGDENTIYF
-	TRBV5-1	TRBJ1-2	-	TGCGCCAGCAGCTTGCAGTACAGGGCCAACTATGGCTACACCTTC	CASSLQYRANYGYTF
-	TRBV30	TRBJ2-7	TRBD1	TGTGCCTGGAGTGTACAGGGGGCCTACGAGCAGTACTTC	CAWSVQGAYEQYF
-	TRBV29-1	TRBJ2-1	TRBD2	TGCAGCGTTGAAGGGGGACTAGCGGGAGCGGACACCCCCAATGAGCAGTTCTTC	CSVEGGLAGADTPNEQFF
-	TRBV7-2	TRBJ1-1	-	TGTGCCAGCAGCCAAACAACACTGGAGGTGGCTTTCTTT	CASSQTTLEVAFF
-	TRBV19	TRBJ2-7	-	TGTGCCAGTAGGGGGGGAGCGTGGAACGAGCAGTACTTC	CASRGGAWNEQYF
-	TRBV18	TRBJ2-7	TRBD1	TGTGCCAGCTCACCTGCCGGGACAGGGATTCTGGAGCAGTACTTC	CASSPAGTGILEQYF
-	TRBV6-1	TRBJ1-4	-	TGTGCCAGCAGTGAAGTAGGGGGAATGCGGGAAAAACTGTTTTTT	CASSEVGGMREKLFF
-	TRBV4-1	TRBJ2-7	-	TGCGCCAGCAGCCAGGCAGGGAATTCCTACGAGCAGTACTTC	CASSQAGNSYEQYF